The 14 T cell receptor beta chains below were found in one sample sequenced in a study of T cell changes during pregnancy in multiple sclerosis. The repertoire was sequenced with immunoSEQ multiplex PCR; TCRdb's copy has only in-frame clones and lacks some. Among about 74,000 clones listed, approximately 91% were seen once. Sequences were derived from peripheral blood, sampled before pregnancy. The receptor source for this set is a female donor with multiple sclerosis, enrolled in a pregnancy study.

This clone was found a few times. This chain links TRBV6-4 with TRBJ1-6, with TRBD1 identical over 7 bases. V gave up 3 bases and J gave up 9 bases; unmatched junction bases: 5. The germline CDR1 and CDR2 sequences are MRHNA and SNTAGT. The CDR3 has 14 amino acids. CDR3 residues: CASSETGEGSPLHF. DNA for the CDR3: TGTGCCAGCAGTGAAACAGGGGAAGGTTCACCCCTCCACTTT.

The chain combines TRBV11-2 with TRBJ1-1, with TRBD1 identical over 7 bases. Germline values: CDR1 SGHAT, CDR2 FQNNGV. The ends lost 5 bases at V and 10 bases at J; junction bases unmatched: 10. This CDR3 comprises 13 residues. The CDR3 DNA reads TGTGCCAGCAGCCCAGGGGGGTTATATTCAGCTTTCTTT. Amino acids: CASSPGGLYSAFF.

This clone was detected a few times. This chain uses TRBV29-1 with TRBJ1-1; D is undetermined. The ends were cut back, 3 bases at V and 1 base at J, with 6 bases in the middle. Germline V gives CDR1 SQVTM, CDR2 ANQGSEA. The CDR3 is made up of 12 amino acids. CDR3 DNA sequence: TGCAGCGTTGATAACGGGAACACTGAAGCTTTCTTT. It specifies CSVDNGNTEAFF.

This clone was detected only once. The rearrangement uses TRBV10-3 and TRBJ2-1, with 8 positions matching TRBD2. From germline, CDR1 is ENHRY and CDR2 SYGVKD. This CDR3 contains 15 residues. Trimming removed 6 bases from V and 8 bases from J; junction bases left unmatched: 12. The CDR3 reads CAIRRVREGVDEQFF. CDR3 nucleotides: TGTGCCATCAGGAGGGTCCGGGAGGGCGTGGATGAGCAGTTCTTC.

The chain has TRBV4-2 and TRBJ2-1; 7 bases are shared with TRBD1. The V gene end was trimmed by 1 base and the J gene end by 8 bases; junction bases not matched to a gene: 14. This CDR3 has 17 residues. The germline V gene encodes CDR1 LGHNA and CDR2 YNFKEQ. As DNA, the CDR3 is TGTGCCAGCAGCCAAGCTAGGAACACGGACAGGAACTATGAGCAGTTCTTC. Its protein product is CASSQARNTDRNYEQFF.

The chain carries TRBV19 and TRBJ1-5; D remains unclear. The CDR3 spans 12 residues. V dropped 7 bases and J dropped 2 bases, with 6 bases sitting between them. The germline V gene encodes CDR1 LNHDA and CDR2 SQIVND (reference sequence). This CDR3 is CASNIRNQPQHF. DNA of the CDR3: TGTGCCAGTAACATTCGCAATCAGCCCCAGCATTTT.

The rearrangement links TRBV5-1 to TRBJ1-1; no definite D call. This CDR3 is built from 15 residues. Germline lookup yields CDR1 SGHRS and CDR2 YFSETQ. The V gene lost 7 bases and the J gene lost 3 bases, with 19 bases spanning the gap. This chain's CDR3 is CASLLDPGLDTEAFF. The CDR3 DNA sequence: TGCGCCAGCCTTTTGGATCCAGGTCTGGACACTGAAGCTTTCTTT.

V is TRBV9 and J is TRBJ1-4, with TRBD1 matching 7 bases. This CDR3 comprises 12 residues. CDR1 SGDLS and CDR2 YYNGEE come from the germline V gene. The junction had 3 bases not matched to a gene; V was cut back by 3 bases and J by 10 bases. CDR3 sequence reads: CASSEAGGKLFF. The CDR3 bases are TGTGCCAGCAGCGAGGCAGGGGGAAAACTGTTTTTT.

The chain joins TRBV7-6 to TRBJ2-5; the D gene is possibly TRBD2 (5 bases). The CDR3 is 15 residues long. CDR1 SGHVS and CDR2 FNYEAQ come from the germline V gene. The V gene lost 1 base and the J gene lost 3 bases, with 12 bases spanning the gap. The CDR3 bases are TGTGCCAGCAGCTTAGAGCCGACGGGGAAAGAGACCCAGTACTTC. Translation: CASSLEPTGKETQYF.

The chain couples TRBV5-1 to TRBJ1-3; TRBD1 might be the D (6 bases). The CDR3 is 15 amino acids. V was shortened by 4 bases and J by 9 bases, with 20 bases between the two germline ends. Germline assignment: CDR1 SGHRS and CDR2 YFSETQ. As DNA, the CDR3 is TGCGCCAGCAGCCCCTCTGGGGGGGCGCGGGTCACCATATATTTT. Protein product: CASSPSGGARVTIYF.

The J gene is TRBJ2-1, the V gene TRBV7-2; D ambiguous. V gave up 3 bases and J gave up 6 bases, with 12 bases separating them. The CDR3 is 14 amino acids. The germline CDR1 and CDR2 sequences are SGHTA and FQGNSA. The CDR3 reads CASSFKTRPNEQFF. The CDR3 DNA reads TGTGCCAGCAGCTTTAAGACTCGCCCCAATGAGCAGTTCTTC.

The V call is TRBV6-5, the J call TRBJ2-7; tentatively, D is TRBD2 (5 bases). V was cut by 0 bases and J by 7 bases, with 16 bases left in between. Germline V gives CDR1 MNHEY, CDR2 SVGAGI. The CDR3 runs to 15 residues. CDR3 protein: CASSYSEGVQAEQYF. The CDR3 bases are TGTGCCAGCAGTTACTCCGAGGGAGTTCAAGCTGAGCAGTACTTC.

The chain employs TRBV9 and TRBJ2-7; 11 bases are shared with TRBD1. V shed 2 bases and J 3 bases; nucleotides not matched to a gene: 4. Germline-derived CDR1 and CDR2 are SGDLS and YYNGEE. The CDR3 spans 15 residues. Written as DNA, the CDR3 is TGTGCCAGCAGCGTCCAGGGGACAGGGGGCTACGAGCAGTACTTC. This gives the protein CASSVQGTGGYEQYF.

This clone occurred once. The chain couples TRBV6-1 to TRBJ1-1, with 8 bases that match TRBD1. V gave up 2 bases and J gave up 0 bases; unmatched junction bases: 2. CDR3 length: 15 amino acids. Germline assignment: CDR1 MNHNS and CDR2 SASEGT. This chain's CDR3 is CASSEYRGMNTEAFF. The CDR3 coding sequence is TGTGCCAGCAGTGAATACAGGGGGATGAACACTGAAGCTTTCTTT.